What follows describes a single T cell receptor beta chain. The sample comes from a study of Ad26.COV2.S vaccination and SARS-CoV-2 variants. Sample treatment: some 19 received Ad26.COV2.S at low or high dose, single or two shots; 5 received placebo; per-sample allocation not given. Sampling took place 63 days after the first vaccine or placebo injection. Clones were read by immunoSEQ multiplex PCR, and TCRdb kept only the in-frame ones, dropping some. This table has over 200,000 clones, roughly 90% appearing once. The germline V and J ends were trimmed by 1 base and 4 bases, with 14 bases remaining between them. The CDR3 contains 15 residues. The V gene's germline CDR1 is SGHTA and CDR2 FQGNSA.

The chain recombines TRBV7-2 with TRBJ2-7; weak D call: TRBD2 (5 bases). The clonotype comes from a person aged 18 to 59 who received the Ad26.COV2.S COVID-19 vaccine or a placebo. The source material was peripheral blood, sampled in a trial of Ad26.COV2.S vaccine versus placebo. CDR3 in DNA: TGTGCCAGCAGCTTAGGGACCCAAGGGAGATACGAGCAGTACTTC. Protein product: CASSLGTQGRYEQYF.